Given below is one TCR beta chain in context. Its antigen remains unknown. This record belongs to a study of graft-versus-host responses after intestinal transplantation. Study-wide points: Patients with graft-donor T cell macrochimerism had high graft-versus-host to host-versus-graft clonal ratios in allografts.

V lost 1 base, J lost 0 bases, and 25 bases lay in between. CDR1 and CDR2 (germline): MNHNS, SASEGT. The CDR3 consists of 21 residues. Repertoires were generated with immunoSEQ multiplex PCR, while TCRdb's copy carries only in-frame clones and drops some. The sample carries 90,000 to 100,000 clones, around nine tenths recorded once. The TCR was taken from a human donor who received an intestinal transplant. The sample was unstimulated CD8+ T cells sorted from spleen or lymph node cells, taken before intestinal transplant. The gene calls are TRBV6-1 and TRBJ2-1, with D possibly TRBD1 on 6 matching bases. CDR3 region: CASSEVQGQGLPSISYNEQFF. In nucleotides, the CDR3 is TGTGCCAGCAGTGAAGTTCAGGGGCAGGGGCTACCTTCTATCTCCTACAATGAGCAGTTCTTC.